What follows are 10 T cell receptor beta chains derived from one specimen sequenced in a study of shared clonotypes between healthy human individuals. Profiling relied on immunoSEQ multiplex PCR, and the TCRdb table lists in-frame clones only, not all of them. The sample has about 960,000 clones; 76% are singletons. The material sequenced was memory CD4+ T cells sorted from blood. Subset denoted: CD45RA-negative fraction. These receptors were taken from a man aged 18 to 29 in good health.

The chain couples TRBV11-2 to TRBJ2-1; TRBD2 aligns across 7 bases. Germline V gene sequence: CDR1 SGHAT, CDR2 FQNNGV. J gave up 0 bases and V 0 bases, and 5 bases lay outside the gene matches. The length of the CDR3 is 17 residues. The CDR3 region is CASSLDERGSSYNEQFF. CDR3 nucleotide sequence: TGTGCCAGCAGCTTAGATGAGCGGGGAAGCTCCTACAATGAGCAGTTCTTC.

This clone was counted a single time. A far larger clone is just one base off, so this is likely a read error. This chain connects TRBV10-2 to TRBJ1-2, with 7 bases fitting TRBD1. This CDR3 has 12 residues. The V segment lost 6 bases and the J segment 4 bases; nucleotides outside the gene matches: 2. In germline, CDR1 is WSHSY, CDR2 SAAADI. CDR3 DNA: TGCGCCAGCAGGACAGGGAGCTATGGCTACACCTTC. Residues: CASRTGSYGYTF.

In regard to this clone: Additional DNA sequences in this sample encode the identical CDR3. This CDR3 is CAISESAGNTEAFF. CDR3 nucleotides: TGTGCCATCAGTGAGTCTGCTGGGAACACTGAAGCTTTCTTT. The chain links TRBV10-3 to TRBJ1-1; D is unresolved. CDR3 length: 14 amino acids. Deletions cut 0 bases from V and 1 base from J, with 6 bases between. Germline lookup yields CDR1 ENHRY and CDR2 SYGVKD.

This sequence joins TRBV11-2 and TRBJ1-1; weak D call: TRBD1 (5 bases). Trimming shortened V by 3 bases and J by 5 bases, and 19 bases separated the two germline ends. This CDR3 contains 16 residues. Germline lookup yields CDR1 SGHAT and CDR2 FQNNGV. The CDR3 protein is CASSFIGLGVATEAFF. For the CDR3, the DNA is TGTGCCAGCAGCTTTATAGGTTTGGGGGTGGCGACTGAAGCTTTCTTT. Full variable domain (rest looked up from reference TRBV11-2 and TRBJ1-1): EAGVAQSPRYKIIEKRQSVAFWCNPISGHATLYWYQQILGQGPKLLIQFQNNGVVDDSQLPKDRFSAERLKGVDSTLKIQPAKLEDSAVYLCASSFIGLGVATEAFFGQGTRLTVV.

This chain connects TRBV20-1 to TRBJ2-7; no reliable D call. Germline lookup yields CDR1 DFQATT and CDR2 SNEGSKA (reference sequence). This CDR3 spans 11 amino acids. V shed 6 bases and J shed 3 bases, with 9 bases lying between them. The CDR3 region has the DNA TGCAGTGCCACGGGTCTCTACGAGCAGTACTTC. This gives the protein CSATGLYEQYF.

V and J are TRBV18 and TRBJ1-4, with D tentatively TRBD1 (5 bases). In germline, CDR1 is KGHSH, CDR2 LQKENI. V lost 1 base to trimming and J lost 8 bases, with 11 bases between them. CDR3 length: 14 amino acids. The CDR3 DNA reads TGTGCCAGCTCACCACAATCCAGGGCCGAAAAACTGTTTTTT. Translated, it gives CASSPQSRAEKLFF.

The rearrangement links TRBV25-1 to TRBJ1-1, with a tentative D call TRBD1 (6 bases). V was shortened by 3 bases and J by 1 base, with 12 bases between the two germline ends. The germline V gene has CDR1 MGHDK and CDR2 SYGVNS. The CDR3 has 15 residues. CDR3 bases: TGTGCCAGCAGTGACTCGGCCAGGGGGAACACTGAAGCTTTCTTT. Protein: CASSDSARGNTEAFF. The full variable domain, rest sourced from reference TRBV25-1 and TRBJ1-1, is EADIYQTPRYLVIGTGKKITLECSQTMGHDKMYWYQQDPGMELHLIHYSYGVNSTEKGDLSSESTVSRIRTEHFPLTLESARPSHTSQYLCASSDSARGNTEAFFGQGTRLTVV.

V is TRBV5-1 and J is TRBJ1-2; TRBD1 aligns across 8 bases. The CDR3 contains 14 residues. V was clipped by 4 bases and J by 1 base; unmatched bases: 3. CDR1 SGHRS and CDR2 YFSETQ come from the germline V gene. CDR3 DNA sequence: TGCGCCAGCAGCACTACAGGGGGTAACTATGGCTACACCTTC. Translated: CASSTTGGNYGYTF.

CDR3 DNA: TGTGCCAGCAGCTTAGACACAGGGACGCACAATGAGCAGTTCTTC. Its protein product is CASSLDTGTHNEQFF. This sequence joins TRBV7-2 and TRBJ2-1, with D possibly matching TRBD1 (6 bases). Germline V lookup: CDR1 SGHTA, CDR2 FQGNSA. V was clipped by 1 base and J by 5 bases, with 12 bases between them. The length of the CDR3 is 15 residues.

V usage is TRBV5-4 and J usage is TRBJ2-3; 12 bases match TRBD2. Germline CDR1 SGHNT, CDR2 YYREEE (reference sequence). V was pared by 4 bases and J by 1 base, with 4 bases of the junction left unmatched. The CDR3 contains 16 residues. CDR3 sequence: CASSLRTSGGTDTQYF. CDR3 coding DNA: TGTGCCAGCAGCCTAAGGACTAGCGGGGGCACAGATACGCAGTATTTT.